This entry concerns a single T cell receptor beta chain. In the authors' workflow: Estimation of nucleated cell counts was performed using reference gene primer amplification. Using immunoSEQ multiplex PCR, the repertoire was profiled, and TCRdb retains in-frame clones only, with some absent. V, J and clone size are taken as reported in that table, and D and trimming were inferred from the DNA itself. The sample shows 29,000 or so clones, 80% to 90% of them seen only once. The entry originates in a study of blood T cell repertoires in COVID-19. Study overall: Both acute and convalescent COVID-19 samples were obtained from the United States, Italy and Spain. The analysed material was cDNA or gDNA that came from T cells, B-cell-depleted T cells, or PBMCs.

Sequenced sample: peripheral blood. This TCR came from a human donor in a cohort sampled during active COVID-19.

In DNA, the CDR3 is TGTGCCAGCAGGAATGGGGGGAGTGGAAACACCATATATTTT. Translating it yields CASRNGGSGNTIYF. The chain employs TRBV6-5 and TRBJ1-3, with D tentatively TRBD1 (5 bases). Germline values: CDR1 MNHEY, CDR2 SVGAGI. The CDR3 extends over 14 amino acids. V was cut by 6 bases and J by 3 bases, with 12 bases left in between.